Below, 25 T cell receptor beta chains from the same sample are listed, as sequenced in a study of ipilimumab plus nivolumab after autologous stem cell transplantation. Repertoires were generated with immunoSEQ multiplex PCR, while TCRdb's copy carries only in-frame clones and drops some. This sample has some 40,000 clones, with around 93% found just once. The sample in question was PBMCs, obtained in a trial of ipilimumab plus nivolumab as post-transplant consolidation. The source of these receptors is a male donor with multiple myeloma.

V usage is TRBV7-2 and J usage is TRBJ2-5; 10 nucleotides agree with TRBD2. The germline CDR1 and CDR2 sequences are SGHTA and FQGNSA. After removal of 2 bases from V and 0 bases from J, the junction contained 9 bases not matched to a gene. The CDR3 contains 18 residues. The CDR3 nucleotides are TGTGCCAGCAGCTTACAAGGGACTAGCGCAACGTACCAAGAGACCCAGTACTTC. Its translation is CASSLQGTSATYQETQYF.

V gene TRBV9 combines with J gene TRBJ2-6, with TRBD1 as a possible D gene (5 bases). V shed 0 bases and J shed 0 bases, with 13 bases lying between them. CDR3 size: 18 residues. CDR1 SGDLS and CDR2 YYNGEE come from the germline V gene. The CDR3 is CASSVVGVPYSGANVLTF. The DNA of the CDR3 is TGTGCCAGCAGCGTAGTAGGGGTCCCCTACTCTGGGGCCAACGTCCTGACTTTC.

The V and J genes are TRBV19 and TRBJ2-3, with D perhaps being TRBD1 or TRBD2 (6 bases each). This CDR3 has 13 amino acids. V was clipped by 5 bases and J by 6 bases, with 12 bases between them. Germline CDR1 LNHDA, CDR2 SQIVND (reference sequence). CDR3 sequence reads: CASSPGGGDTQYF. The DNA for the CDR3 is TGTGCCAGTAGTCCCGGGGGCGGGGATACGCAGTATTTT.

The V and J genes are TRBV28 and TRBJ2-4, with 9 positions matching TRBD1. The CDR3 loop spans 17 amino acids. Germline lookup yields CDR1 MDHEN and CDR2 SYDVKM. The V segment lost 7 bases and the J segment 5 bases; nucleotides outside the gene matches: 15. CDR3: CASTLFPLGTGQNIQYF. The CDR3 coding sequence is TGTGCCAGCACCCTCTTCCCGCTCGGGACAGGGCAAAACATTCAGTACTTC.

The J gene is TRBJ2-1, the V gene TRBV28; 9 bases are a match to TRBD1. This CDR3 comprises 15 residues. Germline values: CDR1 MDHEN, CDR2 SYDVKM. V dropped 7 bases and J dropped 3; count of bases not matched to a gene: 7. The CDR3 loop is CASIVGTGHYNEQFF. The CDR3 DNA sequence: TGTGCCAGCATCGTGGGGACAGGGCACTACAATGAGCAGTTCTTC.

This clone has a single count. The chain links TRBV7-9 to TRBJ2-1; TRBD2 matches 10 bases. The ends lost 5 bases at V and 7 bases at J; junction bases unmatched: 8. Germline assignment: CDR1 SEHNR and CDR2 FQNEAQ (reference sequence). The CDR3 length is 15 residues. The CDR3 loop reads CASSLRTSGANEQFF. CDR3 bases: TGTGCCAGCAGCCTACGGACTAGCGGAGCAAATGAGCAGTTCTTC.

The CDR3 coding sequence is TGTGCCAGCAGGGCAAGTTACAATGAGCAGTTCTTC. Protein product: CASRASYNEQFF. V usage is TRBV6-5 and J usage is TRBJ2-1; D gene uncertain. V was trimmed by 6 bases and J by 4 bases, leaving 7 bases between them. The CDR3 runs to 12 residues. Per germline, CDR1 MNHEY and CDR2 SVGAGI.

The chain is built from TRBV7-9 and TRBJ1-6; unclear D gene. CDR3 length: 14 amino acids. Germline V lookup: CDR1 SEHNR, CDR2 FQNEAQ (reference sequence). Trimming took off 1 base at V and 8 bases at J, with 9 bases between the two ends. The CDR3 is CASSLESGYSPLHF. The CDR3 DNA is TGTGCCAGCAGCTTAGAATCGGGGTATTCACCCCTCCACTTT.

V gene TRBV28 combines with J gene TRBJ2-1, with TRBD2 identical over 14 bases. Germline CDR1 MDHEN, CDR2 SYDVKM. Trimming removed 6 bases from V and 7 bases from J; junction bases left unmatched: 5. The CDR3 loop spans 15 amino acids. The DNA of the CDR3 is TGTGCCAGCAGGGGACTAGCGGGAGTTTATAATGAGCAGTTCTTC. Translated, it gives CASRGLAGVYNEQFF. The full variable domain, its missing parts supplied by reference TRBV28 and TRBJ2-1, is DVKVTQSSRYLVKRTGEKVFLECVQDMDHENMFWYRQDPGLGLRLIYFSYDVKMKEKGDIPEGYSVSREKKERFSLILESASTNQTSMYLCASRGLAGVYNEQFFGPGTRLTVL.

In DNA form, the CDR3 reads TGTGCCAGTAGTATATCAAGCGGGGGGTACAATGAGCAGTTCTTC. Translated, it gives CASSISSGGYNEQFF. This rearrangement joins TRBV19 to TRBJ2-1, with 9 bases aligning to TRBD2. CDR1 and CDR2 from the germline V gene are LNHDA and SQIVND (reference sequence). This CDR3 contains 15 residues. V lost 2 bases to trimming and J lost 4 bases; unmatched junction nucleotides: 3.

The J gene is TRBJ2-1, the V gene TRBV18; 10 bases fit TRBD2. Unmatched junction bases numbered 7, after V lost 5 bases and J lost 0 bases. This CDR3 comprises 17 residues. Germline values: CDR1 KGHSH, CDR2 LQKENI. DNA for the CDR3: TGTGCCAGCTCATCGGCTAGCGGGGGAAACTCCTACAATGAGCAGTTCTTC. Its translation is CASSSASGGNSYNEQFF.

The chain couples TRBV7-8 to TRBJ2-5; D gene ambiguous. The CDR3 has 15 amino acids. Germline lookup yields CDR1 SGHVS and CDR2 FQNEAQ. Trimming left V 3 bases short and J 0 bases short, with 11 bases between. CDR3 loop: CASSFTHRHQETQYF. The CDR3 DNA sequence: TGTGCCAGCAGCTTCACCCACAGACACCAAGAGACCCAGTACTTC.

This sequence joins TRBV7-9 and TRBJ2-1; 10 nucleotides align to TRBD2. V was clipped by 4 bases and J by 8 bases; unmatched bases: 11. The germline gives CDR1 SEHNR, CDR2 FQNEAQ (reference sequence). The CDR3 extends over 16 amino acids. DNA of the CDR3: TGTGCCAGCAGCTCACCGGGACTAGCGAGTAGCGATGAGCAGTTCTTC. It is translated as CASSSPGLASSDEQFF.

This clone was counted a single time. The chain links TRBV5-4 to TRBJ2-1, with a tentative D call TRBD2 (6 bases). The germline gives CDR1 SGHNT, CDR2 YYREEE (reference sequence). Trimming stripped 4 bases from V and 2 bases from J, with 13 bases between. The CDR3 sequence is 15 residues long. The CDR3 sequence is CASSRDSRAYNEQFF. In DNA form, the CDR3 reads TGTGCCAGCAGCCGGGACTCCAGAGCCTACAATGAGCAGTTCTTC.

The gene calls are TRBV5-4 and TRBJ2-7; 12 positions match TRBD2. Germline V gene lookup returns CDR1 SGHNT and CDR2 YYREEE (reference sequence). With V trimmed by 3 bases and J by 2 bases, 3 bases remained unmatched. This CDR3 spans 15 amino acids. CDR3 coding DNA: TGTGCCAGCAGCTCCCGGACTAGCGGGACCTACGAGCAGTACTTC. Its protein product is CASSSRTSGTYEQYF. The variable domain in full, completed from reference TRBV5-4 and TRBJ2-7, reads ETGVTQSPTHLIKTRGQQVTLRCSSQSGHNTVSWYQQALGQGPQFIFQYYREEENGRGNFPPRFSGLQFPNYSSELNVNALELDDSALYLCASSSRTSGTYEQYFGPGTRLTVT.

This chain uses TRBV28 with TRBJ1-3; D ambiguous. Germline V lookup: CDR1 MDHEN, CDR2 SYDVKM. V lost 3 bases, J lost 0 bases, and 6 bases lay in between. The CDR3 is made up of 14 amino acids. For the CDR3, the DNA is TGTGCCAGCAGTTTGGGGAGCTCTGGAAACACCATATATTTT. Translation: CASSLGSSGNTIYF.

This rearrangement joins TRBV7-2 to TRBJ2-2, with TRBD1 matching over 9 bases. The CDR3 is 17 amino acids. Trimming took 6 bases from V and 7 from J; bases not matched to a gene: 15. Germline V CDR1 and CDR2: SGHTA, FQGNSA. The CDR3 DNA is TGTGCCAGCAGGACAAGCGGGACAGGGAATTTGATCGGGGAGCTGTTTTTT. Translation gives CASRTSGTGNLIGELFF.

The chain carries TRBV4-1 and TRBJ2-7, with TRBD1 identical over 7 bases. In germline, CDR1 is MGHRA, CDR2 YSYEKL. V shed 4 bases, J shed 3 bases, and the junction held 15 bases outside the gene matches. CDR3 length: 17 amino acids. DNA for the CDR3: TGCGCCAGCAGCCTCATTCATGGGTCCTGGGACAGCTACGAGCAGTACTTC. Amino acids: CASSLIHGSWDSYEQYF.

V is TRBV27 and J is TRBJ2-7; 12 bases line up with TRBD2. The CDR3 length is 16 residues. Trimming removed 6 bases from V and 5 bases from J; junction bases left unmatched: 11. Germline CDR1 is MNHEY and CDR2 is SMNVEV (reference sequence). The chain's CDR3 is CASRQIRTSGANEQYF. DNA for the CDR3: TGTGCCAGCAGACAGATTAGGACTAGCGGGGCAAACGAGCAGTACTTC.

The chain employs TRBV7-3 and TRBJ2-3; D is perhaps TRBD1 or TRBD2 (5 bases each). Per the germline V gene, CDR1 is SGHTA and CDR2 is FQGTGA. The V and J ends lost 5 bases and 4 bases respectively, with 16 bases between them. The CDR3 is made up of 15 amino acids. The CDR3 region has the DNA TGTGCCAGCAGCCAAGGGCCAGGGAGCGCAGATACGCAGTATTTT. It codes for CASSQGPGSADTQYF.

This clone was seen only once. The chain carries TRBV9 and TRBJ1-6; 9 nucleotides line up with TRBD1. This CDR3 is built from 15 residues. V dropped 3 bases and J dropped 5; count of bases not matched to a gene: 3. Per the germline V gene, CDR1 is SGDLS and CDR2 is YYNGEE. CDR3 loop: CASSEQGAHNSPLHF. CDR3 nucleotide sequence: TGTGCCAGCAGCGAACAGGGGGCTCATAATTCACCCCTCCACTTT.

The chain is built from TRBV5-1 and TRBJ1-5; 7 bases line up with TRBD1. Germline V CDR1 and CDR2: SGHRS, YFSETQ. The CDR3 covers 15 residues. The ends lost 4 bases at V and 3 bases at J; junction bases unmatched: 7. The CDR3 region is CASSPEGQFNQPQHF. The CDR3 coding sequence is TGCGCCAGCAGCCCCGAGGGACAGTTCAATCAGCCCCAGCATTTT.

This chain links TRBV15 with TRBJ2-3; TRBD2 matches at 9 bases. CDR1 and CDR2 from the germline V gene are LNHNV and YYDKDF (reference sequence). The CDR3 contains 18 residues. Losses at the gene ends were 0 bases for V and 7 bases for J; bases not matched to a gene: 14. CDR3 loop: CATSRDAAGGPGSYTQYF. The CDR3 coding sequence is TGTGCCACCAGCAGAGATGCGGCGGGAGGGCCGGGTTCGTATACGCAGTATTTT.

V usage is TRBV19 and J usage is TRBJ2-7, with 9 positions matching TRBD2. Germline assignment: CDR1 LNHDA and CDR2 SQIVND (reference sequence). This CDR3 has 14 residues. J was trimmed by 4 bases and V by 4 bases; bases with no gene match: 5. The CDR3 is CASSKASGTYEQYF. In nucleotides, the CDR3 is TGTGCCAGTAGTAAGGCTAGCGGGACTTACGAGCAGTACTTC.

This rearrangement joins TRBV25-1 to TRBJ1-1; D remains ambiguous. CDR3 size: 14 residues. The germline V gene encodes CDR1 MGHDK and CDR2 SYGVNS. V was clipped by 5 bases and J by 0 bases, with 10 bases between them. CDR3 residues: CASSRSPLNTEAFF. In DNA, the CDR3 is TGTGCCAGCAGTCGAAGCCCCCTGAACACTGAAGCTTTCTTT.